The 24 T cell receptor beta chains below come from one sample, sequenced in a study of shared clonotypes between healthy human individuals. Data came from immunoSEQ multiplex PCR; TCRdb stores just in-frame clones and leaves some out. The table lists some 980,000 clones, 70% to 85% of them singletons. Sequenced: memory CD4+ T cells sorted from blood. As to subset: CD45RA-negative fraction. The receptors come from a man between 18 and 35 years old in good health.

V is TRBV5-8 and J is TRBJ1-2; D remains ambiguous. Trimming removed 0 bases from V and 8 bases from J, with 11 bases in between. This CDR3 comprises 13 residues. Germline CDR1 reads SGHTS; CDR2 reads YDEGEE. CDR3 loop: CASSLARSGGYTF. The DNA of the CDR3 is TGTGCCAGCAGCTTGGCCAGGTCAGGCGGCTACACCTTC.

Only a few counts were recorded for this clone. V usage is TRBV28 and J usage is TRBJ1-4, with D tentatively TRBD1 (5 bases). The germline V and J ends were trimmed by 6 bases and 1 base, with 12 bases remaining between them. The CDR3 totals 15 residues. Germline CDR1 MDHEN, CDR2 SYDVKM. The CDR3 here is CASRGDPITNEKLFF. The CDR3 DNA is TGTGCCAGCAGGGGGGACCCCATAACTAATGAAAAACTGTTTTTT. Drawing the rest from reference TRBV28 and TRBJ1-4, the complete variable domain is DVKVTQSSRYLVKRTGEKVFLECVQDMDHENMFWYRQDPGLGLRLIYFSYDVKMKEKGDIPEGYSVSREKKERFSLILESASTNQTSMYLCASRGDPITNEKLFFGSGTQLSVL.

The J gene is TRBJ2-3, the V gene TRBV9, with D perhaps matching TRBD2 (6 bases). Per germline, CDR1 SGDLS and CDR2 YYNGEE. The CDR3 has 17 residues. With 4 bases removed from V and 2 bases from J, the gap between germline ends came to 20 bases. As DNA, the CDR3 is TGTGCCAGCAGCATCTCTGCGGGACTCGACAACACAGATACGCAGTATTTT. Protein product: CASSISAGLDNTDTQYF.

The rearrangement joins TRBV2 to TRBJ2-1; D may be TRBD1 or TRBD2 (6 bases each). The CDR3 sequence is 18 residues long. Germline V gives CDR1 SNHLY, CDR2 FYNNEI. V was clipped by 10 bases and J by 6 bases, with 31 bases between them. CDR3 loop: CATSGPGVSRGRSNEQFF. CDR3 DNA sequence: TGTGCCACTTCTGGGCCAGGGGTCTCGAGAGGGAGGAGCAATGAGCAGTTCTTC. The variable domain in full, completed from reference TRBV2 and TRBJ2-1, reads EPEVTQTPSHQVTQMGQEVILRCVPISNHLYFYWYRQILGQKVEFLVSFYNNEISEKSEIFDDQFSVERPDGSNFTLKIRSTKLEDSAMYFCATSGPGVSRGRSNEQFFGPGTRLTVL.

This clone was seen more than once but under ten times. This sequence joins TRBV10-3 and TRBJ1-6; a possible D gene is TRBD1 (5 bases). V shed 5 bases and J shed 10 bases, with 12 bases lying between them. Germline V gene lookup returns CDR1 ENHRY and CDR2 SYGVKD. This CDR3 comprises 13 residues. The CDR3 DNA is TGTGCCATCAGTTCGGACACCGGCTCACCCCTCCACTTT. This gives the protein CAISSDTGSPLHF.

The chain recombines TRBV28 with TRBJ1-2, with 11 bases aligning to TRBD1. The V gene's germline CDR1 is MDHEN and CDR2 SYDVKM. J was trimmed by 0 bases and V by 8 bases; bases with no gene match: 5. The CDR3 runs 15 residues. CDR3 sequence reads: CASGGQGGTNYGYTF. The DNA for the CDR3 is TGTGCCAGCGGGGGACAGGGGGGAACTAACTATGGCTACACCTTC.

This rearrangement joins TRBV6-1 to TRBJ1-1; D unclear. V lost 7 bases, J lost 1 base, and 13 bases lay in between. CDR3 length: 14 amino acids. The germline gives CDR1 MNHNS, CDR2 SASEGT. The CDR3 region is CASNLVKGNTEAFF. In DNA form, the CDR3 reads TGTGCCAGCAATTTAGTAAAGGGGAACACTGAAGCTTTCTTT.

This sequence joins TRBV4-3 and TRBJ2-5, with 7 bases lining up with TRBD1. In germline, CDR1 is LGHNA, CDR2 YSLEER. V shed 6 bases and J 0 bases; nucleotides not matched to a gene: 7. The CDR3 runs to 15 residues. CDR3 region: CASRPTDRDQETQYF. The CDR3 nucleotides are TGCGCCAGCAGACCTACAGACAGGGACCAAGAGACCCAGTACTTC.

This clone was detected a few times. The chain links TRBV7-9 to TRBJ2-7; D tentatively reads TRBD1 or TRBD2 (5 bases each). Germline V gene lookup returns CDR1 SEHNR and CDR2 FQNEAQ (reference sequence). V was shortened by 5 bases and J by 2 bases, with 16 bases between the two germline ends. The length of the CDR3 is 15 residues. CDR3 nucleotides: TGTGCCAGCAGCCGAACCGGGACGGAGGCCTACGAGCAGTACTTC. It encodes CASSRTGTEAYEQYF.

This rearrangement joins TRBV27 to TRBJ2-1; weak D call: TRBD1 (5 bases). The V end lost 5 bases, the J end lost 8 bases, and 16 bases lay between the germline ends. Germline CDR1 and CDR2: MNHEY and SMNVEV (reference sequence). The CDR3 sequence is 14 residues long. CDR3: CASSPRSGADEQFF. CDR3 coding DNA: TGTGCCAGCAGTCCCCGGTCTGGGGCGGATGAGCAGTTCTTC.

The chain uses TRBV20-1 and TRBJ2-1, with D unresolved. This CDR3 spans 11 amino acids. Germline V gives CDR1 DFQATT, CDR2 SNEGSKA (reference sequence). With 5 bases removed from V and 5 bases from J, the gap between germline ends came to 7 bases. The CDR3 region is CSARPHNEQFF. CDR3 DNA: TGCAGTGCTCGCCCACACAATGAGCAGTTCTTC.

V and J are TRBV2 and TRBJ1-1, with TRBD1 matching over 9 bases. Germline trimming cut 7 bases from V and 4 bases from J; bases unmatched to any gene: 13. CDR1 is SNHLY, CDR2 FYNNEI, per germline. CDR3 length equals 16 residues. The CDR3 DNA follows: TGTGCCAGCACCGTCCCGGGACAGGGATGGGGCACTGAAGCTTTCTTT. Its translation is CASTVPGQGWGTEAFF. The entire variable domain, with the rest obtained from reference TRBV2 and TRBJ1-1, is as follows: EPEVTQTPSHQVTQMGQEVILRCVPISNHLYFYWYRQILGQKVEFLVSFYNNEISEKSEIFDDQFSVERPDGSNFTLKIRSTKLEDSAMYFCASTVPGQGWGTEAFFGQGTRLTVV.

The V call is TRBV11-2, the J call TRBJ2-7; the D gene is possibly TRBD1 (5 bases). The CDR3 spans 15 residues. Trimming left V 4 bases short and J 4 bases short, with 17 bases between. Germline V lookup: CDR1 SGHAT, CDR2 FQNNGV. The CDR3 region has the DNA TGTGCCAGCAGCTACGACTTACAGGAGTATTACGAGCAGTACTTC. This gives the protein CASSYDLQEYYEQYF.

The chain is built from TRBV29-1 and TRBJ2-5; the D gene is possibly TRBD2 (5 bases). V lost 5 bases and J 5 bases, leaving 9 bases between the germline ends. Per the germline V gene, CDR1 is SQVTM and CDR2 is ANQGSEA. The CDR3 has 11 residues. The CDR3 nucleotides read TGCAGCGTTCCTAGCTCGGAGACCCAGTACTTC. Translated: CSVPSSETQYF.

The CDR3 loop is CASSPQGLSQPQHF. The CDR3 DNA reads as TGCGCCAGCAGCCCTCAGGGGCTCAGTCAGCCCCAGCATTTT. The rearrangement uses TRBV5-1 and TRBJ1-5; perhaps TRBD1 as D (6 bases). This CDR3 contains 14 residues. CDR1 SGHRS and CDR2 YFSETQ come from the germline V gene. Trimming left V 4 bases short and J 6 bases short, with 14 bases between.

The gene calls are TRBV10-3 and TRBJ2-5; 8 positions match TRBD2. The V gene's germline CDR1 is ENHRY and CDR2 SYGVKD. The CDR3 has 18 amino acids. Unmatched junction bases numbered 20, after V lost 6 bases and J lost 5 bases. CDR3 DNA: TGTGCCATCAGCCCCAGTGGGACGGGGACTAGTGGGTCGGAGACCCAGTACTTC. Amino acid sequence: CAISPSGTGTSGSETQYF.

The rearrangement uses TRBV6-1 and TRBJ1-2; D unclear. Germline assignment: CDR1 MNHNS and CDR2 SASEGT. This CDR3 is 14 amino acids long. V was clipped by 1 base and J by 4 bases, with 10 bases between them. The CDR3 nucleotides are TGTGCCAGCAGTGAAGATCACCGATCCTATGGCTACACCTTC. It translates to CASSEDHRSYGYTF.

This clone came up a few times. The J gene is TRBJ2-7, the V gene TRBV18; D gene uncertain. CDR1 is KGHSH and CDR2 is LQKENI in the germline V gene. The V end lost 10 bases, the J end lost 7 bases, and 17 bases lay between the germline ends. This CDR3 has 12 amino acids. In DNA, the CDR3 is TGTGCCACCGCCGGTGATGGTGGGGAGCAGTACTTC. Translated: CATAGDGGEQYF. Supplemented by reference TRBV18 and TRBJ2-7, the full variable domain reads NAGVMQNPRHLVRRRGQEARLRCSPMKGHSHVYWYRQLPEEGLKFMVYLQKENIIDESGMPKERFSAEFPKEGPSILRIQQVVRGDSAAYFCATAGDGGEQYFGPGTRLTVT.

This sequence joins TRBV6-5 and TRBJ1-1; the D is unclear. The germline CDR1 and CDR2 sequences are MNHEY and SVGAGI. Trimming left V 0 bases short and J 5 bases short, with 13 bases between. This CDR3 is 15 amino acids long. The CDR3 loop reads CASSYSNGLVTEAFF. The CDR3 DNA sequence: TGTGCCAGCAGTTACTCGAATGGATTGGTAACTGAAGCTTTCTTT.

V and J are TRBV6-6 and TRBJ2-3; D possibly corresponds to TRBD2 (6 bases). The CDR3 runs to 15 residues. The V and J ends lost 5 bases and 5 bases respectively, with 17 bases between them. Germline V gives CDR1 MNHNY, CDR2 SVGAGI (reference sequence). CDR3 nucleotides: TGTGCCAGCAGTCATACTAGCTTAGGGATAGATACGCAGTATTTT. Its protein is CASSHTSLGIDTQYF.

The chain couples TRBV11-2 to TRBJ2-5, with D tentatively TRBD1 (5 bases). Trimming took 5 bases from V and 4 from J, leaving 17 bases between them. Germline V CDR1 and CDR2: SGHAT, FQNNGV. There are 15 residues in the CDR3. The CDR3 DNA follows: TGTGCCAGCAGCCCGGATGGGGCCTTGGGAGAGACCCAGTACTTC. It specifies CASSPDGALGETQYF.

This clone showed up just a few times. The V gene is TRBV7-2, the J gene TRBJ1-2; 10 bases align to TRBD1. CDR1 and CDR2 from the germline V gene are SGHTA and FQGNSA. The CDR3 runs to 14 residues. Unmatched junction bases numbered 6, after V lost 4 bases and J lost 7 bases. The CDR3 DNA is TGTGCCAGCAGCTCCCGACAGGGGGCGCGTGGCTACACCTTC. Its translation: CASSSRQGARGYTF.

The chain employs TRBV5-4 and TRBJ2-7; D gene ambiguous. This CDR3 has 15 amino acids. V shed 6 bases and J shed 0 bases, with 16 bases lying between them. The V gene's germline CDR1 is SGHNT and CDR2 YYREEE (reference sequence). CDR3: CASTREPLDSYEQYF. CDR3 nucleotides: TGTGCCAGCACCCGAGAGCCACTGGACTCCTACGAGCAGTACTTC.

This clone was found once. The rearrangement joins TRBV4-2 to TRBJ1-5, with no clear D. Germline assignment: CDR1 LGHNA and CDR2 YNFKEQ. Trimming removed 0 bases from V and 4 bases from J, with 10 bases in between. The CDR3 sequence is 15 residues long. The CDR3 protein is CASSQETTSNQPQHF. The CDR3, as DNA: TGTGCCAGCAGCCAAGAAACGACATCTAATCAGCCCCAGCATTTT.